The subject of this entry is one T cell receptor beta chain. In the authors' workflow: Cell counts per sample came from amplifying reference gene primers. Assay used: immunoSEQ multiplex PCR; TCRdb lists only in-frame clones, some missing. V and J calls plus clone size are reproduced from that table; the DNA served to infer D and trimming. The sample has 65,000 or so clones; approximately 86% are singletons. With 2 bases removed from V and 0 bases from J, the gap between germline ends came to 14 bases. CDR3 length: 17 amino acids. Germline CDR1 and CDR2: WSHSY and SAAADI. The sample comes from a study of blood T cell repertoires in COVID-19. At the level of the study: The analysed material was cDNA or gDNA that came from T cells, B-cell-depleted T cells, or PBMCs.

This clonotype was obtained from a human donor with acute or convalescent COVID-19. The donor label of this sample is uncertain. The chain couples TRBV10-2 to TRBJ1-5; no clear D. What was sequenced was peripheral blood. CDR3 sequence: CASSETPGGNSNQPQHF. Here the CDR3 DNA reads TGCGCCAGCAGTGAGACCCCGGGAGGGAATAGCAATCAGCCCCAGCATTTT.